The clone carrying this TCR beta chain was observed a handful of times. Antigen: not known. Germline values: CDR1 KGHSH, CDR2 LQKENI. Trimming shortened V by 2 bases and J by 2 bases, and 13 bases separated the two germline ends. The CDR3 has 15 amino acids. The entry originates in a study of shared clonotypes between healthy human individuals. Input per replicate PCR of unsorted PBMC was 300 ng DNA, corresponding to tens of thousands of T cell genomes. In the source study's methods: Sequence data from immunoSEQ were junction-only and lacked quality scores; consequently, filtering differed. Sequenced by immunoSEQ multiplex PCR; TCRdb stores in-frame clones only, minus some. V and J calls and clone size follow that table, whereas D and trimming were derived from the DNA. This table has about 490,000 clones, about three quarters appearing once. Study findings and constraints: The study drew on few donors, limiting represented genetic and exposure-history diversity. Clonotype sharing among the donors was expected to vary with sequencing depth.

What was sequenced was PBMCs. This chain uses TRBV18 with TRBJ2-7; tentatively, D is TRBD1 or TRBD2 (5 bases each). The sequence was collected from a woman aged 40 to 50 in good health. Some clones in this sample may be carry-over from other donors' samples. The CDR3 here is CASSPGYGGAYEQYF. In DNA form, the CDR3 reads TGTGCCAGCTCACCAGGATATGGGGGTGCCTACGAGCAGTACTTC.